This T cell receptor beta chain was captured in a study of Ad26.COV2.S vaccination and SARS-CoV-2 variants. This clone was seen just once. The repertoire was sequenced with immunoSEQ multiplex PCR; TCRdb's copy has only in-frame clones and lacks some. The table has 300,000 to 400,000 clones, 87% seen once. After removal of 4 bases from V and 2 bases from J, the junction contained 9 bases not matched to a gene. Germline CDR1 is LGHNA and CDR2 is YNFKEQ. This CDR3 has 17 residues. The sample's treatment: roughly 19 received Ad26.COV2.S at low or high dose, single or two shots; 5 received placebo; per-sample allocation not given. Collection of samples fell on day 63 after the first vaccine or placebo injection.

The material was peripheral blood, obtained in a trial of Ad26.COV2.S vaccine versus placebo. The gene calls are TRBV4-2 and TRBJ1-5, with TRBD1 matching 9 bases. This sequence was found in a person aged 18 to 65 who received the Ad26.COV2.S COVID-19 vaccine or a placebo. DNA for the CDR3: TGTGCCAGCAGCCGAACAGGGGGCAACAGGGGCAATCAGCCCCAGCATTTT. This encodes CASSRTGGNRGNQPQHF.